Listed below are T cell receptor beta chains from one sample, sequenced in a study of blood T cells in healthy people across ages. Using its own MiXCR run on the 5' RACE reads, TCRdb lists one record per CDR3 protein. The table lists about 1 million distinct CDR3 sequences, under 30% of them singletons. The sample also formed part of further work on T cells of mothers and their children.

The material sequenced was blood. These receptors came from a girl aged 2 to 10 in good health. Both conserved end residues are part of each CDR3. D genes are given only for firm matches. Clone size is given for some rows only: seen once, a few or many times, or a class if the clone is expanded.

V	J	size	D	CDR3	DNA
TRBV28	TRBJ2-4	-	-	CASSFDRDQVVKNIQYF	TGTGCCAGCAGTTTTGATCGAGATCAAGTAGTCAAAAACATTCAGTACTTC
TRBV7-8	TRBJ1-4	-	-	CASSLSGANEKLFF	TGTGCCAGCAGCTTGTCCGGCGCTAATGAAAAACTGTTTTTT
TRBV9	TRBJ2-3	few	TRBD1	CASSVVGTATDTQYF	TGTGCCAGCAGCGTAGTCGGGACAGCTACAGATACGCAGTATTTT
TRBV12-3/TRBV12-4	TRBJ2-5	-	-	CASSPGGNPAPETQYF	TGTGCCAGCAGTCCGGGGGGCAACCCAGCCCCAGAGACCCAGTACTTC
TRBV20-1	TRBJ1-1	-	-	CSARQLFMNTEAFF	TGCAGTGCTAGACAGCTTTTCATGAACACTGAAGCTTTCTTT
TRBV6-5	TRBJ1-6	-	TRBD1	CASSLDRGGSPLHF	TGTGCCAGCAGTTTGGACAGGGGTGGGTCACCCCTCCACTTT
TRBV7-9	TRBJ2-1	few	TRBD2	CASAGGISYNEQFF	TGTGCCAGCGCCGGGGGGATCTCCTACAATGAGCAGTTCTTC
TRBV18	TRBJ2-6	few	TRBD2	CASSPLREGVSGANVLTF	TGTGCCAGCTCTCCCCTAAGGGAGGGAGTGAGCGGGGCCAACGTCCTGACTTTC
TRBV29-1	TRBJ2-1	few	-	CSVVGETGKGEQFF	TGCAGCGTTGTGGGGGAAACAGGGAAAGGTGAGCAGTTCTTC
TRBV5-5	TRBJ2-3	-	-	CASSKWGSSTDTQYF	TGTGCCAGCAGCAAGTGGGGTTCGAGCACAGATACGCAGTATTTT
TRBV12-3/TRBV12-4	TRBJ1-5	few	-	CASSDSYQPQHF	TGTGCCAGCAGCGACAGTTATCAGCCCCAGCATTTT
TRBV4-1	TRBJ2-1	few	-	CASSQAPYNEQFF	TGCGCCAGCAGCCAAGCTCCCTACAATGAGCAGTTCTTC
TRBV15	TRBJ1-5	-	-	CATSRDAGAEPQHF	TGTGCCACCAGCAGAGATGCCGGTGCGGAGCCCCAGCATTTT
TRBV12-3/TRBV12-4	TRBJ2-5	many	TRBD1	CASSPGTVQETQYF	TGTGCCAGCAGCCCCGGGACAGTCCAAGAGACCCAGTACTTC
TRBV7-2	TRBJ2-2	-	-	CASSSTRNTGELFF	TGTGCCAGCAGCTCTACACGCAACACCGGGGAGCTGTTTTTT
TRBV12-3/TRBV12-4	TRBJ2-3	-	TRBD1	CASDRGSTDTQYF	TGTGCCAGCGACAGGGGAAGCACAGATACGCAGTATTTT
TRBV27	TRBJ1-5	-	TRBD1	CASSLMGTGTRPQHF	TGTGCCAGCAGTTTGATGGGGACAGGCACTAGGCCCCAGCATTTT
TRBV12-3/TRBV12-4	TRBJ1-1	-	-	CASSWRSEAFF	TGTGCCAGCAGCTGGAGGTCTGAAGCTTTCTTT
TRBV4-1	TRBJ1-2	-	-	CASSQDEDSGGNGYTF	TGCGCCAGCAGCCAAGATGAGGACAGTGGAGGGAATGGCTACACCTTC
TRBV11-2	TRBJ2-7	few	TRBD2	CASSSWTSGRALSYEQYF	TGTGCCAGCAGCTCTTGGACTAGCGGGAGGGCCCTTTCCTACGAGCAGTACTTC
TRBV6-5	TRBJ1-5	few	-	CATGNVWPQHF	TGTGCCACCGGGAACGTGTGGCCCCAGCATTTT
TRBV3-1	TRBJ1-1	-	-	CAGSQVDRNTEAFF	TGTGCCGGCAGCCAAGTCGACAGAAACACTGAAGCTTTCTTT
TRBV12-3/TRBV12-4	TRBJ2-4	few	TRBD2	CASTGGFDIQYF	TGTGCCAGCACCGGGGGGTTTGACATTCAGTACTTC
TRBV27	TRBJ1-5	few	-	CASSLKYSNQPQHF	TGTGCCAGCAGTTTGAAATATAGCAATCAGCCCCAGCATTTT
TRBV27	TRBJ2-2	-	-	CASSHSRRTRDTGELFF	TGTGCCAGCAGTCACTCCCGGCGGACCCGCGACACCGGGGAGCTGTTTTTT
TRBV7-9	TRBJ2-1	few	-	CASSPGPLNEQFF	TGTGCCAGCAGCCCCGGCCCCCTAAATGAGCAGTTCTTC
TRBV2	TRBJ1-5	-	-	CASSEALGVRSQPQHF	TGTGCCAGCAGTGAAGCGCTTGGGGTAAGGTCTCAGCCCCAGCATTTT
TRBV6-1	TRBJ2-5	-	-	CASSGAAGQTQYF	TGTGCCAGCAGTGGAGCGGCGGGGCAGACCCAGTACTTC
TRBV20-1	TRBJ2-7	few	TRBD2	CSAPTSGRRDEQYF	TGCAGTGCTCCAACTAGCGGGAGAAGGGACGAGCAGTACTTC
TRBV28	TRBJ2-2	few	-	CASSSGSWDGELFF	TGTGCCAGCAGTTCTGGGTCTTGGGACGGGGAGCTGTTTTTT
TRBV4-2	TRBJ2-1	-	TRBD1	CASSQEDRLNEQFF	TGTGCCAGCAGCCAAGAGGACAGGCTGAATGAGCAGTTCTTC
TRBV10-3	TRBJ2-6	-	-	CAISEGPSGANVLTF	TGTGCCATCAGCGAGGGACCTTCCGGGGCCAACGTCCTGACTTTC
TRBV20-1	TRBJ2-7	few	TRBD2	CSASPPSRTSGGGEQYF	TGCAGTGCTAGCCCACCATCCCGGACTAGCGGGGGGGGTGAGCAGTACTTC
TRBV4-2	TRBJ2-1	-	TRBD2	CASSHPGLAGNEQFF	TGTGCCAGCAGCCATCCCGGACTAGCAGGGAATGAGCAGTTCTTC
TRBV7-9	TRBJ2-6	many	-	CASSPTGSGANVLTF	TGTGCCAGCAGCCCCACAGGGTCTGGGGCCAACGTCCTGACTTTC
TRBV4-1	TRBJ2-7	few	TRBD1	CASSQWDRSYEQYF	TGCGCCAGCAGCCAATGGGACAGGTCCTACGAGCAGTACTTC
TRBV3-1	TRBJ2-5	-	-	CASSQDARSETQYF	TGTGCCAGCAGCCAAGATGCCAGGAGTGAGACCCAGTACTTC
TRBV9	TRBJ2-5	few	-	CASSVASGPQETQYF	TGTGCCAGCAGCGTAGCAAGCGGACCCCAAGAGACCCAGTACTTC
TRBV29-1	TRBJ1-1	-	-	CSVEDWLREKRNTEAFF	TGCAGCGTTGAAGATTGGTTGCGGGAGAAGAGAAACACTGAAGCTTTCTTT
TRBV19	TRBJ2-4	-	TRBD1	CASSIQGGGNIQYF	TGTGCCAGTAGTATCCAAGGGGGCGGGAACATTCAGTACTTC
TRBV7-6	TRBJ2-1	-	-	CASSTNGDNEQFF	TGTGCCAGCAGTACGAACGGGGACAATGAGCAGTTCTTC
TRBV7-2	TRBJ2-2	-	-	CASSLLSTPGELFF	TGTGCCAGCAGCCTCCTCTCCACGCCCGGGGAGCTGTTTTTT
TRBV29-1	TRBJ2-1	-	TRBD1	CSEVQDRDEQFF	TGCAGCGAAGTACAAGACAGGGATGAGCAGTTCTTC
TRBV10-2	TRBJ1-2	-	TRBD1	CASSGPDRVLGYTF	TGCGCCAGCAGTGGGCCGGACAGGGTGCTTGGCTACACCTTC
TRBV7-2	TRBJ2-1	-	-	CASSLYPLNEQFF	TGTGCCAGCAGCCTCTATCCCCTTAATGAGCAGTTCTTC
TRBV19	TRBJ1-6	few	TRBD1	CASRTGGKSGQNSPLHF	TGTGCCAGCCGGACAGGGGGCAAGTCGGGTCAGAATTCACCCCTCCACTTT
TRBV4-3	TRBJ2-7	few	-	CASSQARGGEQYF	TGCGCCAGCAGCCAAGCACGGGGAGGCGAGCAGTACTTC
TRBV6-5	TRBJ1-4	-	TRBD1	CASSYSPAGQGYEKLFF	TGTGCCAGCAGTTACTCTCCGGCGGGACAGGGGTATGAAAAACTGTTTTTT
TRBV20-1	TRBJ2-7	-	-	CSAGTSGRSSYEQYF	TGCAGTGCTGGAACCAGCGGGCGTAGCTCCTACGAGCAGTACTTC
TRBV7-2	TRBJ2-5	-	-	CASSLWVRQETQYF	TGTGCCAGCAGCTTATGGGTTCGTCAAGAGACCCAGTACTTC
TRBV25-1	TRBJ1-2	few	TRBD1	CASRLGQGQRGGYTF	TGTGCCAGCAGGCTTGGACAGGGGCAACGGGGGGGCTACACCTTC
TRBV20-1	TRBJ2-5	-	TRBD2	CSATGPSGGQETQYF	TGCAGTGCTACTGGACCTAGCGGTGGTCAAGAGACCCAGTACTTC
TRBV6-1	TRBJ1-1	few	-	CASLRGARTEAFF	TGTGCCAGCCTACGGGGGGCGCGGACTGAAGCTTTCTTT
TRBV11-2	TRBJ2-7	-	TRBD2	CASSLSFEGRGTF	TGTGCCAGCAGCTTGTCGTTTGAGGGGAGGGGTACCTTC
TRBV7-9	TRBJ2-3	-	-	CASSEPGADTQYF	TGTGCCAGCAGCGAACCGGGGGCAGATACGCAGTATTTT